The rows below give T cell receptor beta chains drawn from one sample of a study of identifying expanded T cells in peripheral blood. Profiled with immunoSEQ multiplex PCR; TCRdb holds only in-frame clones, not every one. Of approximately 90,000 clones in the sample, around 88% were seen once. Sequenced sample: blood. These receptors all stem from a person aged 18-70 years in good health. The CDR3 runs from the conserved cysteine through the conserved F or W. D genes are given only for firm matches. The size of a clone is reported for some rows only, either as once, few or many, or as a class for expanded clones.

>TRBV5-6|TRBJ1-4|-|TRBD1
CASSFPRDRGPGKLFF
TGTGCCAGCAGCTTCCCCCGGGACAGGGGGCCGGGAAAACTGTTTTTT
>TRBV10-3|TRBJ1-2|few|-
CAISERGTVYGYTF
TGTGCCATCAGTGAGCGTGGGACGGTCTATGGCTACACCTTC
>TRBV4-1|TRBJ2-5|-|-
CASSQDSLYQETQYF
TGCGCCAGCAGCCAAGATTCCTTGTACCAAGAGACCCAGTACTTC
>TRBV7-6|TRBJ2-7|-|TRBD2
CASSLGGEGEQYF
TGTGCCAGCAGCTTGGGGGGGGAGGGCGAGCAGTACTTC
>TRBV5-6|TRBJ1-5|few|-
CASSLAAGRGQPQHF
TGTGCCAGCAGCTTGGCCGCTGGGAGAGGTCAGCCCCAGCATTTT
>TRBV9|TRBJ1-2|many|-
CASSTQPGPYAGYTF
TGTGCCAGCAGCACCCAGCCCGGGCCCTATGCGGGCTACACCTTC
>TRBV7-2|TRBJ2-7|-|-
CASSFRSGGYEQYF
TGTGCCAGCAGCTTCCGATCCGGAGGGTACGAGCAGTACTTC
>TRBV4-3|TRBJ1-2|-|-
CASSQQWDPANYGYTF
TGCGCCAGCAGCCAACAATGGGACCCGGCTAACTATGGCTACACCTTC
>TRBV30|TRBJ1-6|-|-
CAWSEGAHSPLHF
TGTGCCTGGAGTGAGGGAGCCCATTCACCCCTCCACTTT
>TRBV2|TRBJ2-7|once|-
CASSESGNYEQYF
TGTGCCAGCAGTGAAAGTGGGAACTACGAGCAGTACTTC
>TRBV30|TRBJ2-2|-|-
CAWKYQGGELFF
TGTGCCTGGAAATATCAGGGCGGGGAGCTGTTTTTT
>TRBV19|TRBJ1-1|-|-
CASSLRGQSRATEAFF
TGTGCCAGTAGCCTCCGAGGACAGTCGCGGGCCACTGAAGCTTTCTTT
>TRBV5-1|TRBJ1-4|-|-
CASSFRGRGEKLFF
TGCGCCAGCAGCTTCCGGGGGCGTGGTGAAAAACTGTTTTTT
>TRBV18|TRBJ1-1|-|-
CASSPPLNSWGEGTEAFF
TGTGCCAGCTCACCTCCTTTAAACTCCTGGGGAGAGGGGACTGAAGCTTTCTTT
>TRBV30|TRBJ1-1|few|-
CAWSRVNTEAFF
TGTGCCTGGAGTCGGGTCAACACTGAAGCTTTCTTT
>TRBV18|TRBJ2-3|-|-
CASSPPGSTDTQYF
TGTGCCAGCTCACCCCCAGGAAGCACAGATACGCAGTATTTT
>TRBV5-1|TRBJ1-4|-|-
CASSPDSFNEKLFF
TGCGCCAGCAGCCCGGACAGCTTCAATGAAAAACTGTTTTTT
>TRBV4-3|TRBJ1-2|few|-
CASSQEGDGYTF
TGCGCCAGCAGCCAAGAAGGGGATGGCTACACCTTC
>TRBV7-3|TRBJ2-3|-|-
CASSPQGQPGADTQYF
TGTGCCAGCAGCCCCCAGGGACAGCCGGGGGCAGATACGCAGTATTTT
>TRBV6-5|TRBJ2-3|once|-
CASYSNTDTQYF
TGTGCCAGCTACAGCAACACAGATACGCAGTATTTT
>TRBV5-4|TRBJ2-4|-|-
CASSLGIDKNIQYF
TGTGCCAGCAGCTTGGGTATCGACAAAAACATTCAGTACTTC
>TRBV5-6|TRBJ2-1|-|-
CASSLAGAENNEQFF
TGTGCCAGCAGCTTGGCGGGGGCCGAAAACAATGAGCAGTTCTTC
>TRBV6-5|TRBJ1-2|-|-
CASRGIRHGGYTF
TGTGCCAGCAGGGGGATTCGACACGGGGGCTACACCTTC
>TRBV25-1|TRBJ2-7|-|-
CASSLTSGLRNEQYF
TGTGCCAGCAGCCTGACAAGCGGCCTTCGTAACGAGCAGTACTTC
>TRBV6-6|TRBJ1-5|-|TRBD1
CASRDRAVSNQPQHF
TGTGCCAGCAGGGACAGGGCTGTTAGCAATCAGCCCCAGCATTTT
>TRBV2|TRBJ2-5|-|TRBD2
CASSLRTSGGPTRTQYF
TGTGCCAGCAGTCTACGGACTAGCGGGGGGCCCACGCGGACCCAGTACTTC
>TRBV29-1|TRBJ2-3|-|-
CSPLGPGTDTQYF
TGCAGCCCTCTGGGGCCAGGAACAGATACGCAGTATTTT
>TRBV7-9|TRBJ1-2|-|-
CASSLLTGGYTF
TGTGCCAGCAGCTTGTTGACGGGGGGCTACACCTTC
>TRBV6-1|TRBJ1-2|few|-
CASSERVGQNYGYTF
TGTGCCAGCAGTGAACGGGTTGGACAGAACTATGGCTACACCTTC
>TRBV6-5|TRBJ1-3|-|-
CASKLSTGSGNTIYF
TGTGCCAGCAAACTCTCGACAGGCTCTGGAAACACCATATATTTT
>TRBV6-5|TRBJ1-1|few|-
CASSYRNLLNTEAFF
TGTGCCAGCAGTTACCGCAATCTTTTGAACACTGAAGCTTTCTTT
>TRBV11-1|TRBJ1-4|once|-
CASSYSGTTNEKLFF
TGTGCCAGCAGCTACTCCGGGACGACGAATGAAAAACTGTTTTTT
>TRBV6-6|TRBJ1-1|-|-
CASSLAASGTEAFF
TGTGCCAGCAGTCTAGCCGCTTCGGGGACTGAAGCTTTCTTT
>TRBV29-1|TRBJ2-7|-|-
CSVGMQSYEQYF
TGCAGCGTTGGGATGCAGTCCTACGAGCAGTACTTC
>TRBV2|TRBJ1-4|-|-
CASGGMANEKLFF
TGTGCCAGCGGGGGCATGGCTAATGAAAAACTGTTTTTT
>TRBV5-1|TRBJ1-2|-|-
CASSFQGANYGYTF
TGCGCCAGCAGCTTTCAAGGTGCTAACTATGGCTACACCTTC
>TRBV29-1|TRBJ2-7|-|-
CSGGQRYEQYF
TGCAGCGGCGGACAGAGATACGAGCAGTACTTC
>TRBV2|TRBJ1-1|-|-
CASTSRDTNTEAFF
TGTGCCAGTACGTCTCGGGACACGAACACTGAAGCTTTCTTT
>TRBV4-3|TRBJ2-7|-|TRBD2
CASSPGTSGAYEQYF
TGCGCCAGCAGCCCCGGGACTAGCGGGGCCTACGAGCAGTACTTC
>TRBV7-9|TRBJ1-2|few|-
CASSLVPGGYTF
TGTGCCAGCAGCTTAGTGCCCGGGGGCTACACCTTC
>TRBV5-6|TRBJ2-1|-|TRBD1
CASRRDRGAEQFF
TGTGCCAGCCGCCGGGACAGGGGAGCTGAGCAGTTCTTC
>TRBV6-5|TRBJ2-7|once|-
CASSRPRDSTYEQYF
TGTGCCAGCAGCCGCCCCCGGGACTCAACCTACGAGCAGTACTTC
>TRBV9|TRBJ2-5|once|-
CASSVGSPTLETQYF
TGTGCCAGCAGCGTAGGCTCCCCGACCCTGGAGACCCAGTACTTC
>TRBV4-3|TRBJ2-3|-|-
CASSQDPASSEPSTDTQYF
TGCGCCAGCAGCCAAGATCCCGCTAGCTCCGAGCCTAGCACAGATACGCAGTATTTT
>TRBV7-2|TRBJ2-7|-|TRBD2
CASSARGGPYEQYF
TGTGCCAGCAGCGCCCGGGGGGGCCCCTACGAGCAGTACTTC
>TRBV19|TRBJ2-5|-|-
CASSLGRGRLTQETQYF
TGTGCCAGTAGTCTCGGTCGGGGGCGACTCACCCAAGAGACCCAGTACTTC
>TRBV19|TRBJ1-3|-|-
CASSITGTGTGNTIYF
TGTGCCAGTAGTATAACAGGGACGGGAACTGGAAACACCATATATTTT
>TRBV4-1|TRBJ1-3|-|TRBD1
CASSQLQGRRNTIYF
TGCGCCAGCAGCCAACTACAGGGGCGCCGAAACACCATATATTTT
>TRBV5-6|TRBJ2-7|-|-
CASSRRYEQYF
TGTGCCAGCAGCAGGCGGTACGAGCAGTACTTC
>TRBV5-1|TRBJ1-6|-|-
CASSRDVYSPLHF
TGCGCCAGCAGTCGGGACGTGTACTCACCCCTCCACTTT